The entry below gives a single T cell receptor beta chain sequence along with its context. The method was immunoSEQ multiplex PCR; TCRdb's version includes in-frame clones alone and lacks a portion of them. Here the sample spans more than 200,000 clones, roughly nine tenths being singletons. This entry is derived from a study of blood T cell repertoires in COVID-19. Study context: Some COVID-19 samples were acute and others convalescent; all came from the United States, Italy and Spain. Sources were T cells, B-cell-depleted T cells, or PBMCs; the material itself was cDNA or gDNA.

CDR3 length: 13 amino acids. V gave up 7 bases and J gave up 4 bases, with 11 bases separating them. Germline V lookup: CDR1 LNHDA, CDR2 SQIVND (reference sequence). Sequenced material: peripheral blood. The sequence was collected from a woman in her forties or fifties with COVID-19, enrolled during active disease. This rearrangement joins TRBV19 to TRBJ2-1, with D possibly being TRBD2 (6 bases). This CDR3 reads CASNNGGYNEQFF. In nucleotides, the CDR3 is TGTGCCAGTAATAACGGGGGTTACAATGAGCAGTTCTTC.